These 19 T cell receptor beta chains were sequenced from one sample in a study of Graves' ophthalmopathy and Graves' hyperthyroidism. Amplified TCR beta CDR3 regions were obtained using RNA transcripts as template. HTBI-primed first-round RT-PCR preceded second-round multiplex PCR. TCRdb reprocessed the multiplex PCR reads via MiXCR and lists one record per CDR3 protein. In the table there are over a million distinct CDR3 sequences, 35% to 45% of which are singletons. The sequencing sample was made of peripheral blood or thyroid tissue (not recorded which). These receptor sequences come from an adult man with Graves' hyperthyroidism.

This clonotype showed up just a few times. The V and J genes are TRBV30 and TRBJ2-7; D possibly corresponds to TRBD2 (6 bases). Germline assignment: CDR1 GTSNPN and CDR2 SVGIG (reference sequence). V shed 3 bases and J shed 3 bases, with 6 bases lying between them. This CDR3 is built from 11 residues. The DNA for the CDR3 is TGTGCCTGGAGGGGGGGCTACGAGCAGTACTTC. Protein: CAWRGGYEQYF.

This clonotype was observed at least ten times. The chain carries TRBV29-1 and TRBJ1-1; D gene uncertain. This CDR3 has 12 amino acids. Germline V gene data show CDR1 as SQVTM and CDR2 as ANQGSEA. V was pared by 2 bases and J by 1 base, with 5 bases between. In DNA, the CDR3 is TGCAGCGTTGAACTGGGGAACACTGAAGCTTTCTTT. As protein: CSVELGNTEAFF.

This sequence joins TRBV12-3 or TRBV12-4 and TRBJ1-2, with D possibly being TRBD1 (6 bases). Trimming shortened V by 3 bases and J by 3 bases, and 26 bases separated the two germline ends. The CDR3 is made up of 19 amino acids. CDR3 in amino acids: CASSFWGGDTNQDDYGYTF. The DNA for the CDR3 is TGTGCCAGCAGTTTTTGGGGAGGGGACACCAACCAAGACGACTATGGCTACACCTTC.

Concerning this clonotype: A read error is possible here, since a much larger clone lies one base away. The chain has TRBV10-3 and TRBJ1-3, with D tentatively TRBD1 (6 bases). CDR3 length equals 11 residues. The germline V gene has CDR1 ENHRY and CDR2 SYGVKD. CDR3 region: CGISRGYTIYF. DNA for the CDR3: TGTGGCATCAGCAGGGGTTACACCATATATTTT.

Regarding this clonotype: Relative to the germline gene, one junction end is altered; a read error may explain this. The chain carries TRBV7-2 and TRBJ1-1; possibly TRBD1 for D (5 bases). From germline, CDR1 is SGHTA and CDR2 FQGNSA. The CDR3 runs 12 residues. As DNA, the CDR3 is TGTGCCAGCAGCTTAACCCAGGGAACAGCTGTCTTT. Translation: CASSLTQGTAVF.

A remark on this clonotype: This could be a read error, since a much larger clone is one nucleotide away. V gene TRBV7-9 combines with J gene TRBJ2-5; D might be TRBD1 (6 bases). CDR3 length: 15 amino acids. Germline lookup yields CDR1 SEHNR and CDR2 FQNEAQ (reference sequence). The DNA for the CDR3 is TGTGCCAGGAGCTTACGAAAGACAGGACTAGAGACCCAGTACTTC. Amino acid sequence: CARSLRKTGLETQYF. The variable domain in full, completed from reference TRBV7-9 and TRBJ2-5, reads DTGVSQNPRHKITKRGQNVTFRCDPISEHNRLYWYRQTLGQGPEFLTYFQNEAQLEKSRLLSDRFSAERPKGSFSTLEIQRTEQGDSAMYLCARSLRKTGLETQYFGPGTRLLVL.

This clonotype was detected a few times. The CDR3 spells CASRGQGPFPEQYF. The DNA for the CDR3 is TGTGCCAGCAGAGGACAGGGGCCATTTCCCGAGCAGTACTTC. V gene TRBV7-8 combines with J gene TRBJ2-7; TRBD1 agrees at 9 bases. The CDR3 loop spans 14 amino acids. The germline V gene encodes CDR1 SGHVS and CDR2 FQNEAQ. Trimming cost V 6 bases and J 6 bases; bases outside gene matches: 9.

This clonotype was seen a handful of times. The gene calls are TRBV6-1 and TRBJ2-5; the D gene could be TRBD1 or TRBD2 (5 bases each). The CDR3 contains 17 residues. The V gene lost 6 bases and the J gene lost 3 bases, with 23 bases spanning the gap. Per the germline V gene, CDR1 is MNHNS and CDR2 is SASEGT. The CDR3 loop reads CASSVTRVSGTKETQYF. The CDR3 DNA is TGTGCCAGCAGCGTTACCCGGGTTTCAGGGACGAAAGAGACCCAGTACTTC.

This clonotype was observed a few times. The V and J genes are TRBV20-1 and TRBJ2-7; possible D gene TRBD2, 6 bases. The CDR3 has 15 residues. Germline CDR1 DFQATT, CDR2 SNEGSKA (reference sequence). V shed 0 bases and J shed 0 bases, with 12 bases lying between them. CDR3 protein: CSAREWRGDSYEQYF. The CDR3 DNA is TGCAGTGCTAGAGAGTGGCGGGGAGACTCCTACGAGCAGTACTTC.

The chain has TRBV15 and TRBJ2-2, with 7 bases fitting TRBD1. The CDR3 loop spans 17 amino acids. Germline CDR1 and CDR2: LNHNV and YYDKDF (reference sequence). The V segment lost 5 bases and the J segment 5 bases; nucleotides outside the gene matches: 14. This CDR3 reads CATSRDSGPRRTGELFF. For the CDR3, the DNA is TGTGCCACCAGCCGGGACAGCGGACCCCGAAGGACCGGGGAGCTGTTTTTT.

The chain links TRBV24-1 to TRBJ1-2, with 8 bases that match TRBD1. CDR1 and CDR2 from the germline V gene are KGHDR and SFDVKD. The junction had 5 bases not matched to a gene; V was cut back by 4 bases and J by 8 bases. CDR3 size: 13 residues. The CDR3 sequence: CATSDATGDGYTF. DNA for the CDR3: TGTGCCACCAGTGACGCGACAGGGGACGGCTACACCTTC.

The V gene is TRBV25-1, the J gene TRBJ1-2; TRBD1 aligns across 10 bases. The CDR3 has 16 amino acids. Germline values: CDR1 MGHDK, CDR2 SYGVNS. The junction had 9 bases not matched to a gene; V was cut back by 8 bases and J by 0 bases. Here the CDR3 DNA reads TGTGCCAGCGTCTCGACAGGGGGCTCCTCTAACTATGGCTACACCTTC. Amino acid sequence: CASVSTGGSSNYGYTF.

The chain links TRBV6-5 to TRBJ1-2; tentative D call: TRBD1 (6 bases). V lost 6 bases, J lost 7 bases, and 15 bases lay in between. The CDR3 sequence is 13 residues long. CDR1 is MNHEY and CDR2 is SVGAGI in the germline V gene. The CDR3 protein is CASRPTGSGGYTF. CDR3 nucleotide sequence: TGTGCCAGCAGGCCCACAGGGTCTGGTGGCTACACCTTC.

This clonotype was detected many times. The gene calls are TRBV20-1 and TRBJ1-5, with D unresolved. Germline values: CDR1 DFQATT, CDR2 SNEGSKA (reference sequence). Deletions cut 6 bases from V and 1 base from J, with 19 bases between. There are 16 residues in the CDR3. The CDR3 region has the DNA TGCAGTGCCCAGATAGGCCTCGGGGTCAGCAATCAGCCCCAGCATTTT. It specifies CSAQIGLGVSNQPQHF.

This sequence joins TRBV24-1 and TRBJ2-7; D call uncertain. Between the trimmed V and J ends, which lost 4 bases and 0 bases, there was a span of 12 bases. The CDR3 extends over 15 amino acids. Germline V lookup: CDR1 KGHDR, CDR2 SFDVKD. The CDR3, as DNA: TGTGCCACCAGTGACGCCGAGATAAGCTCCTACGAGCAGTACTTC. Protein sequence: CATSDAEISSYEQYF.

This clonotype was observed many times. J is TRBJ1-6 and V is TRBV5-1; weak D call: TRBD1 (5 bases). The V gene lost 4 bases and the J gene lost 7 bases, with 15 bases spanning the gap. Germline V lookup: CDR1 SGHRS, CDR2 YFSETQ. The CDR3 is 15 amino acids. This chain's CDR3 is CASSVDTPRNSPLHF. CDR3 DNA: TGCGCCAGCAGCGTGGACACTCCGAGGAATTCACCCCTCCACTTT. Full variable domain (outside the CDR3, taken from reference TRBV5-1 and TRBJ1-6): KAGVTQTPRYLIKTRGQQVTLSCSPISGHRSVSWYQQTPGQGLQFLFEYFSETQRNKGNFPGRFSGRQFSNSRSEMNVSTLELGDSALYLCASSVDTPRNSPLHFGNGTRLTVT.

The rearrangement uses TRBV7-9 and TRBJ1-6, with D tentatively TRBD1 (5 bases). CDR1 is SEHNR, CDR2 FQNEAQ, per germline (reference sequence). The CDR3 runs to 15 residues. V gave up 6 bases and J gave up 6 bases, with 15 bases separating them. Here the CDR3 reads CASRPGLGLNSPLHF. The CDR3 DNA reads TGTGCCAGCAGGCCGGGGTTGGGGCTTAATTCACCCCTCCACTTT. The entire variable domain, with the rest obtained from reference TRBV7-9 and TRBJ1-6, is as follows: DTGVSQNPRHKITKRGQNVTFRCDPISEHNRLYWYRQTLGQGPEFLTYFQNEAQLEKSRLLSDRFSAERPKGSFSTLEIQRTEQGDSAMYLCASRPGLGLNSPLHFGNGTRLTVT.

This clonotype came up a few times. The chain employs TRBV6-1 and TRBJ2-7, with unresolved D. The CDR3 is made up of 14 amino acids. V lost 7 bases, J lost 0 bases, and 13 bases lay in between. CDR1 is MNHNS, CDR2 SASEGT, per germline. In DNA, the CDR3 is TGTGCCAGCACCAGGACGAGCGACTCCTACGAGCAGTACTTC. Protein product: CASTRTSDSYEQYF.

With regard to this clonotype: This CDR3 fails to terminate in the conserved phenylalanine or tryptophan, so it likely reflects a read error. No DNA is shown, since the ends of the CDR3 on it are uncertain; the CDR3 is the one TCRdb lists. This chain links TRBV15 with TRBJ1-6. Counting both end residues, the CDR3 totals 8 amino acids. Germline CDR1 is LNHNV and CDR2 is YYDKDF (reference sequence). The CDR3 region is CATKAPSS.